These 13 T cell receptor beta chains were sequenced from one sample in a study of cytomegalovirus exposure and HLA in healthy donors. Only in-frame clones appear in the TCRdb table, and some are missing; sequencing was by immunoSEQ multiplex PCR. The data show 200,000 to 300,000 clones, with about 90% seen just once and around 1.3% held by the top ten. The sequencing input was PBMCs. The source of these receptors is a woman in her thirties in good health and CMV-seropositive.

This clone was found once. This chain uses TRBV2 with TRBJ2-1; 13 bases line up with TRBD2. Per the germline V gene, CDR1 is SNHLY and CDR2 is FYNNEI. The V segment lost 6 bases and the J segment 9 bases; nucleotides outside the gene matches: 8. This CDR3 is built from 15 residues. This CDR3 reads CASSQTSGRWGEQFF. CDR3 bases: TGTGCCAGCAGCCAGACTAGCGGGAGGTGGGGTGAGCAGTTCTTC.

V and J are TRBV19 and TRBJ2-5; 10 nucleotides match TRBD1. The CDR3 totals 15 residues. J gave up 2 bases and V 5 bases, and 5 bases lay outside the gene matches. CDR1 and CDR2 (germline): LNHDA, SQIVND (reference sequence). The CDR3 coding sequence is TGTGCCAGTAGTCCGGGACAGGGGACTCAAGAGACCCAGTACTTC. It encodes CASSPGQGTQETQYF. The full variable domain, rest sourced from reference TRBV19 and TRBJ2-5, is DGGITQSPKYLFRKEGQNVTLSCEQNLNHDAMYWYRQDPGQGLRLIYYSQIVNDFQKGDIAEGYSVSREKKESFPLTVTSAQKNPTAFYLCASSPGQGTQETQYFGPGTRLLVL.

This clone was detected only once. The chain couples TRBV7-6 to TRBJ1-1; D gene uncertain. Trimming removed 5 bases at V and 1 base at J, with 14 bases between. The germline gives CDR1 SGHVS, CDR2 FNYEAQ. This CDR3 has 15 amino acids. The DNA of the CDR3 is TGTGCCAGCAGCAACTCCACCCGGGGGAACACTGAAGCTTTCTTT. Residues: CASSNSTRGNTEAFF.

V is TRBV30 and J is TRBJ1-5, with TRBD1 matching 7 bases. V was pared by 5 bases and J by 2 bases, with 9 bases of the junction left unmatched. CDR3 size: 15 residues. The germline V gene has CDR1 GTSNPN and CDR2 SVGIG (reference sequence). This CDR3 reads CAWAPTGNGNQPQHF. The CDR3 DNA reads as TGTGCCTGGGCCCCGACAGGGAATGGCAATCAGCCCCAGCATTTT.

The chain carries TRBV5-1 and TRBJ2-7; D perhaps matches TRBD1 (5 bases). CDR1 is SGHRS, CDR2 YFSETQ, per germline. V shed 2 bases and J shed 0 bases, with 9 bases lying between them. This CDR3 contains 14 residues. In nucleotides, the CDR3 is TGCGCCAGCAGCTTCCTCGACAGCTCCTACGAGCAGTACTTC. This translates into CASSFLDSSYEQYF.

V usage is TRBV4-1 and J usage is TRBJ1-4; tentative D call: TRBD1 (6 bases). V was shortened by 2 bases and J by 5 bases, with 15 bases between the two germline ends. Germline V CDR1 and CDR2: MGHRA, YSYEKL. This CDR3 region has 16 residues. CDR3 in DNA: TGCGCCAGCAGCCAACGATCGGGACAACTGAATGAAAAACTGTTTTTT. Translation: CASSQRSGQLNEKLFF.

In nucleotides, the CDR3 is TGTGCCAGCAGCCCTAGACCAGGGGTGGGGACTGAAGCTTTCTTT. Protein product: CASSPRPGVGTEAFF. The gene calls are TRBV5-4 and TRBJ1-1; the D gene is possibly TRBD1 (6 bases). Trimming shortened V by 4 bases and J by 5 bases, and 18 bases separated the two germline ends. This CDR3 is 15 amino acids long. CDR1 and CDR2 from the germline V gene are SGHNT and YYREEE (reference sequence). Full variable domain (missing parts from reference TRBV5-4 and TRBJ1-1): ETGVTQSPTHLIKTRGQQVTLRCSSQSGHNTVSWYQQALGQGPQFIFQYYREEENGRGNFPPRFSGLQFPNYSSELNVNALELDDSALYLCASSPRPGVGTEAFFGQGTRLTVV.

The chain joins TRBV15 to TRBJ2-5; D is possibly TRBD2 (7 bases). The CDR3 sequence is 15 residues long. Germline V gives CDR1 LNHNV, CDR2 YYDKDF (reference sequence). Deletions cut 1 base from V and 8 bases from J, with 17 bases between. CDR3 loop: CATSRGRGAEGTQYF. Written as DNA, the CDR3 is TGTGCCACCAGCAGAGGACGGGGGGCAGAGGGTACCCAGTACTTC.

This clone was seen only once. Other DNA sequences of this sample code for an identical CDR3. V usage is TRBV5-1 and J usage is TRBJ2-7, with D possibly TRBD2 on 5 matching bases. Trimming took off 0 bases at V and 3 bases at J, with 10 bases between the two ends. The CDR3 spans 14 residues. Per the germline V gene, CDR1 is SGHRS and CDR2 is YFSETQ. The CDR3 sequence is CASSLGSGIYEQYF. The CDR3 DNA follows: TGCGCCAGCAGCTTGGGGTCCGGGATCTACGAGCAGTACTTC.

The chain couples TRBV2 to TRBJ2-5, with 14 nucleotides matching TRBD2. Germline CDR1 and CDR2: SNHLY and FYNNEI. V lost 4 bases to trimming and J lost 5 bases; unmatched junction nucleotides: 12. The length of the CDR3 is 18 residues. The CDR3 region is CASSVRLAGGPRRETQYF. The DNA for the CDR3 is TGTGCCAGCAGTGTGAGACTAGCGGGAGGGCCTCGGAGGGAGACCCAGTACTTC.

The rearrangement joins TRBV27 to TRBJ2-7, with a possible D match to TRBD1 (5 bases). The CDR3 spans 14 residues. From germline, CDR1 is MNHEY and CDR2 SMNVEV (reference sequence). The germline V and J ends were trimmed by 5 bases and 6 bases, with 17 bases remaining between them. CDR3 DNA sequence: TGTGCCAGCAGTCCCCGGCCAGGGCCGAGCGAGCAGTACTTC. Its protein product is CASSPRPGPSEQYF.

CDR3 amino acids: CASSAQTRSGSRTDTQYF. CDR3 in DNA: TGCGCCAGCAGTGCCCAAACTAGAAGCGGGAGCCGCACAGATACGCAGTATTTT. V usage is TRBV10-2 and J usage is TRBJ2-3; TRBD2 matches 8 bases. Germline trimming cut 4 bases from V and 1 base from J; bases unmatched to any gene: 13. The germline gives CDR1 WSHSY, CDR2 SAAADI. CDR3 length equals 18 residues.

The genes are TRBV2 and TRBJ2-4; weak D call: TRBD2 (6 bases). The CDR3 extends over 12 amino acids. CDR1 is SNHLY and CDR2 is FYNNEI in the germline V gene. Trimming took off 6 bases at V and 8 bases at J, with 11 bases between the two ends. CDR3 nucleotides: TGTGCCAGCAGAGACTTAGCGGACATTCAGTACTTC. As protein: CASRDLADIQYF.